This T cell receptor beta chain was captured by sequencing in a study of shared clonotypes between healthy human individuals. Terminally differentiated effector memory CD45RA+ cells were left out of the naive CD8 fraction, which was CD45RO-negative and positively selected for CCR7. Per the original methods: ImmunoSEQ supplied junction-only sequences lacking quality scores, so filtering was different. Profiled with immunoSEQ multiplex PCR; TCRdb holds only in-frame clones, not every one. From that table come the V and J calls and clone size; the DNA was used to work out D and trimming. The sample lists about 680,000 clones, roughly nine tenths occurring once. CDR1 and CDR2 from the germline V gene are SGHTA and FQGNSA. Trimming removed 1 base at V and 2 bases at J, with 15 bases between. CDR3 length equals 17 residues.

The receptor was isolated from a man aged 30 to 45 in good health. Sequencing input: naive CD8+ T cells sorted from blood. The rearrangement uses TRBV7-2 and TRBJ1-5; a weak D match, TRBD1 (5 bases). Here the CDR3 reads CASSLGVGEYGNQPQHF. CDR3 sequence (DNA): TGTGCCAGCAGCTTAGGTGTGGGGGAGTATGGCAATCAGCCCCAGCATTTT.